This T cell receptor beta chain originates from a study of blood T cells in healthy people across ages. A sample-barcoded 5' primer and a J-beta primer mix were used in a second PCR of roughly 7 to 12 cycles. Every cDNA molecule bore a tag from a template-switch adaptor containing 12 random nucleotides. MiXCR was run by TCRdb on the 5' RACE reads, yielding one entry per CDR3 protein. This repertoire shows about 770,000 distinct CDR3 sequences, under 45% found once; its top ten account for about a fifth. Only a few counts were recorded for this clonotype. Ranging in age from roughly 6 to 100, the donors were healthy Caucasian individuals from Russia. Every donor gave roughly 9.2 milliliters of peripheral blood. Isolation recovered at least 6.5 million PBMCs from every sample. CDR1 is SQVTM and CDR2 is ANQGSEA in the germline V gene. J gave up 3 bases and V 7 bases, and 8 bases lay outside the gene matches. The CDR3 contains 14 residues.

This chain joins TRBV29-1 and TRBJ2-3; 9 bases fit TRBD2. The receptor comes from a man aged 55-75 years in good health. The material sequenced was blood. CDR3 region: CSALPTSGTDTQYF. The CDR3 bases are TGCAGCGCCCTACCGACTAGCGGTACAGATACGCAGTATTTT.